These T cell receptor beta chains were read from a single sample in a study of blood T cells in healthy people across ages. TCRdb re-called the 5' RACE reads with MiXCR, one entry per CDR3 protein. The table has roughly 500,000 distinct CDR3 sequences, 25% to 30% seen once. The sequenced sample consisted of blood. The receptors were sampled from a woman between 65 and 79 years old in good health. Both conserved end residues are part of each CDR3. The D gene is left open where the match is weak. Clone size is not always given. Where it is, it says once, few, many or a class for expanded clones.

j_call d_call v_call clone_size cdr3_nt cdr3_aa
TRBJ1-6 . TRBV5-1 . TGCGCCAGCAGCTTGGATAGGGAAGATTCACCCCTCCACTTT CASSLDREDSPLHF
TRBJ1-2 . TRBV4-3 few TGCGCCAGCAGCCCCGCCTCCCGGAGGGGAGGCTACACCTTC CASSPASRRGGYTF
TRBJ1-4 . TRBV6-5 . TGTGCCAGCAGTTACGGTGGCAGGTTGGGGATGGGTGAAAAACTGTTTTTT CASSYGGRLGMGEKLFF
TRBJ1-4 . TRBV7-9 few TGTGCCAGCAGCTCACCGAAGAGGGTTCAGGGGATTGCCGGGAAACTGTTTTTT CASSSPKRVQGIAGKLFF
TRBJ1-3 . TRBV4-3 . TGCGCCAGCAGCCAAGAAAGTAGTAACTCTGGAAACACCATATATTTT CASSQESSNSGNTIYF
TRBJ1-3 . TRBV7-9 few TGTGCCAGCAGCCCTAGGAGAGGAAACACCATATATTTT CASSPRRGNTIYF
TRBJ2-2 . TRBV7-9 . TGTGCCAGCAGCTTGGGAATCTCGAACACCGGGGAGCTGTTTTTT CASSLGISNTGELFF
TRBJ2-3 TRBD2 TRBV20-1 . TGCAGTGCCATCCTACGACTAGCGGGGCCCACAGATACGCAGTATTTT CSAILRLAGPTDTQYF
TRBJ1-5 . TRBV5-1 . TGCGCCAGCAGCTTGGAAGGAGGGTGGCCCCAGCATTTT CASSLEGGWPQHF
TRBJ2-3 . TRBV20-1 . TGCAGTGCTAGAGAGGCGGGATACACAGGTACGCAGTATTTT CSAREAGYTGTQYF
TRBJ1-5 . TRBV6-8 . TGTGCCAGAAGGGACACTTTCAATCAGCCCCAGCATTTT CARRDTFNQPQHF
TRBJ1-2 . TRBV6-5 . TGTGCCAGCAGTTGGGCAGGGAATGTAGGATATGGCTACACCTTC CASSWAGNVGYGYTF
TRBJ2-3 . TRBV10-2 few TGCGCCAGCAGTGAGGGGCGGGGCACAGATACGCAGTATTTT CASSEGRGTDTQYF
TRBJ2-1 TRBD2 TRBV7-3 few TGTGCCAGCAGCTTAAACCCTAGCGGGGGGTCTAATGAGCAGTTCTTC CASSLNPSGGSNEQFF
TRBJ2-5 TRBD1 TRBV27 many TGTGCCAGCAGTTTCTACAGGGGGCCCCAAGAGACCCAGTACTTC CASSFYRGPQETQYF
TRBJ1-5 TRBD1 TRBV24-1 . TGTGCCACCAGTGAGATGGAAGGGGGCCTTGAGACCCAGCATTTT CATSEMEGGLETQHF
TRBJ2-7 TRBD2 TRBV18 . TGTGCCAGCTCACCATACGGCAGGGAGGGCGAGCAGTACTTC CASSPYGREGEQYF
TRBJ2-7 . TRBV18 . TGTGCCAGCTCACCAGGACAGACGGCCTACGAGCAGTACTTC CASSPGQTAYEQYF
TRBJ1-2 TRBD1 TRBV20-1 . TGCAGTGCCGCTCCAGGGGGCGGAGTAGATGGCTACACCTTC CSAAPGGGVDGYTF
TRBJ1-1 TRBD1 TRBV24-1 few TGTGCCACCAGTGATTCCCGGACAGGGGGAACTGAAGCTTTCTTT CATSDSRTGGTEAFF